Presented here are 21 T cell receptor beta chains from one specimen sequenced in a study of glioma-infiltrating T cells. Amplification of TCR alpha and beta CDR3 regions from RNA used iRepertoire nested multiplex PCR. MiXCR, run by TCRdb on the multiplex PCR reads, gives a single entry per CDR3 protein. Among around 130,000 distinct CDR3 sequences listed, around 23% were seen once. The sample comprised glioma tissue, nonneoplastic brain tissue, or PBMCs (not recorded which). These receptors all stem from a human donor with low-grade glioma or glioblastoma, undergoing nonglioma brain surgery, or in good health (not recorded which).

The chain uses TRBV6-1 and TRBJ1-3; 11 nucleotides align to TRBD1. The V gene's germline CDR1 is MNHNS and CDR2 SASEGT. There are 15 residues in the CDR3. The trim removed 6 bases at V and 2 bases at J, leaving 3 bases unmatched. CDR3 nucleotides: TGTGCCAGCAGCCAGGACAGGGGGCCTGGAAACACCATATATTTT. Protein product: CASSQDRGPGNTIYF.

The V call is TRBV7-3, the J call TRBJ2-7; no clear D. CDR1 and CDR2 from the germline V gene are SGHTA and FQGTGA. The CDR3 runs 16 residues. The germline V and J ends were trimmed by 4 bases and 0 bases, with 16 bases remaining between them. CDR3 sequence: CASSSEVASPSYEQYV. CDR3 DNA sequence: TGTGCCAGCAGCTCGGAAGTAGCATCCCCCTCCTACGAGCAGTACGTC.

This clonotype was counted ten times or more. This sequence joins TRBV20-1 and TRBJ2-1; the match to TRBD2 covers 8 bases. In germline, CDR1 is DFQATT, CDR2 SNEGSKA (reference sequence). After removal of 3 bases from V and 8 bases from J, the junction contained 6 bases not matched to a gene. This CDR3 has 13 residues. The CDR3 DNA sequence: TGCAGTGCTAGGAGGACTAGCATCTATGAGCAGTTCTTC. This codes for CSARRTSIYEQFF.

This clonotype was seen repeatedly, ten times or more. The chain recombines TRBV20-1 with TRBJ2-1, with TRBD1 identical over 7 bases. J gave up 0 bases and V 5 bases, and 10 bases lay outside the gene matches. Germline lookup yields CDR1 DFQATT and CDR2 SNEGSKA (reference sequence). The CDR3 consists of 16 residues. CDR3 sequence reads: CSAPHDRVSSYNEQFF. In nucleotides, the CDR3 is TGCAGTGCTCCTCACGACAGGGTTAGCTCCTACAATGAGCAGTTCTTC.

This clonotype was recorded many times. The rearrangement links TRBV4-2 to TRBJ1-2, with unresolved D. Trimming left V 0 bases short and J 4 bases short, with 12 bases between. The V gene's germline CDR1 is LGHNA and CDR2 YNFKEQ. The CDR3 extends over 15 amino acids. The CDR3 region is CASSQDNTNSYGYTF. The DNA for the CDR3 is TGTGCCAGCAGCCAAGATAACACCAACTCCTATGGCTACACCTTC.

The chain recombines TRBV7-2 with TRBJ2-1; D gene ambiguous. The CDR3 length is 15 residues. V shed 2 bases and J shed 4 bases, with 12 bases lying between them. Germline CDR1 and CDR2: SGHTA and FQGNSA. CDR3 DNA sequence: TGTGCCAGCAGCTTACGCCCTGCTTCTTACAATGAGCAGTTCTTC. This codes for CASSLRPASYNEQFF.

This clonotype was detected many times. J is TRBJ2-7 and V is TRBV7-9, with TRBD1 matching 9 bases. CDR3 length: 14 residues. Trimming removed 5 bases from V and 5 bases from J; junction bases left unmatched: 7. The germline CDR1 and CDR2 sequences are SEHNR and FQNEAQ (reference sequence). The CDR3 DNA reads TGTGCCAGCAGCGGGACAGGGAAATCCCACGAGCAGTACGTC. This encodes CASSGTGKSHEQYV.

V and J are TRBV2 and TRBJ2-2; D unresolved. The CDR3 has 12 residues. From germline, CDR1 is SNHLY and CDR2 FYNNEI. Trimming shortened V by 4 bases and J by 4 bases, and 4 bases separated the two germline ends. The CDR3, as DNA: TGTGCCAGCAGTGTCGGCACCGGGGAGCTGTTTTTT. The encoded protein is CASSVGTGELFF. Full variable domain (rest looked up from reference TRBV2 and TRBJ2-2): EPEVTQTPSHQVTQMGQEVILRCVPISNHLYFYWYRQILGQKVEFLVSFYNNEISEKSEIFDDQFSVERPDGSNFTLKIRSTKLEDSAMYFCASSVGTGELFFGEGSRLTVL.

The V and J genes are TRBV3-1 and TRBJ1-1; D may be TRBD1 (5 bases). CDR1 is LGHDT and CDR2 is YNNKEL in the germline V gene (reference sequence). The CDR3 loop spans 15 amino acids. Trimming pared 0 bases from V and 6 bases from J, leaving 14 bases between. DNA for the CDR3: TGTGCCAGCAGCCAAGATCAGGGAGGGAAGGCTGAAGCTTTCTTT. Translated, it gives CASSQDQGGKAEAFF. Combining the CDR3 with reference TRBV3-1 and TRBJ1-1 gives the whole variable domain DTAVSQTPKYLVTQMGNDKSIKCEQNLGHDTMYWYKQDSKKFLKIMFSYNNKELIINETVPNRFSPKSPDKAHLNLHINSLELGDSAVYFCASSQDQGGKAEAFFGQGTRLTVV.

The chain combines TRBV20-1 with TRBJ2-2, with 12 bases lining up with TRBD2. CDR3 length equals 15 residues. Germline V gives CDR1 DFQATT, CDR2 SNEGSKA (reference sequence). After removal of 5 bases from V and 7 bases from J, the junction contained 8 bases not matched to a gene. CDR3 bases: TGCAGTGCTTTCCGACTAGCGGGGGTTGTCGGGGAGCTGTTTTTT. It translates to CSAFRLAGVVGELFF.

The rearrangement links TRBV19 to TRBJ1-2; TRBD1 is a possible D gene (6 bases). Germline CDR1 is LNHDA and CDR2 is SQIVND (reference sequence). V shed 1 base and J shed 4 bases, with 13 bases lying between them. This CDR3 is 15 amino acids long. The CDR3: CASSIVQGPGYGYTF. CDR3 sequence (DNA): TGTGCCAGTAGTATAGTCCAGGGGCCCGGCTATGGCTACACCTTC.

The V gene is TRBV2, the J gene TRBJ1-2; D is unresolved. V was trimmed by 4 bases and J by 8 bases, leaving 11 bases between them. The germline V gene has CDR1 SNHLY and CDR2 FYNNEI. The length of the CDR3 is 12 residues. This CDR3 is CASSAESQGYTF. CDR3 sequence (DNA): TGTGCCAGCAGTGCGGAGTCCCAGGGCTACACCTTC. Filled out from reference TRBV2 and TRBJ1-2, the complete variable domain reads EPEVTQTPSHQVTQMGQEVILRCVPISNHLYFYWYRQILGQKVEFLVSFYNNEISEKSEIFDDQFSVERPDGSNFTLKIRSTKLEDSAMYFCASSAESQGYTFGSGTRLTVV.

Note on this clonotype: Compared with germline, one end of the junction differs, possibly owing to a read error. The chain combines TRBV18 with TRBJ1-1, with TRBD1 matching 7 bases. This CDR3 spans 15 amino acids. Germline V gene lookup returns CDR1 KGHSH and CDR2 LQKENI. The CDR3 coding sequence is TGTGCCAGCTCAACGGGACAGACCATGAACACTGGAGCTTTCTTT. Residues: CASSTGQTMNTGAFF.

This clonotype was counted only a few times. The chain recombines TRBV4-1 with TRBJ1-5; D gene uncertain. V was trimmed by 3 bases and J by 4 bases, leaving 10 bases between them. Germline V gene data show CDR1 as MGHRA and CDR2 as YSYEKL. This CDR3 has 14 residues. The CDR3 loop reads CASSHPAGNQPQHF. The CDR3 region has the DNA TGCGCCAGCAGCCACCCGGCCGGGAATCAGCCCCAGCATTTT.

The chain couples TRBV5-1 to TRBJ2-5, with D possibly TRBD2 on 6 matching bases. The germline CDR1 and CDR2 sequences are SGHRS and YFSETQ. Trimming cost V 2 bases and J 1 base, with 12 bases left between them. This CDR3 has 15 amino acids. The CDR3 bases are TGCGCCAGCAGCTTCTGGCAGGGACTCCAAGAGACCCAGTACTTC. Amino acid sequence: CASSFWQGLQETQYF.

This clonotype was detected ten times or more. V is TRBV7-2 and J is TRBJ2-7; TRBD2 matches at 7 bases. CDR1 is SGHTA and CDR2 is FQGNSA in the germline V gene. The CDR3 loop spans 15 amino acids. V trimming: 5 bases; J trimming: 3 bases; junction bases outside the gene matches: 10. The CDR3 nucleotides are TGTGCCAGCAGCCCACAAGCGGGACCGATCTACGAGCAGTACGTC. Protein product: CASSPQAGPIYEQYV.

This clonotype appeared many times. Here the CDR3 DNA reads TGTGCCACCAGCAGAGTGGGCTATGAGCAGTTCTTC. Its protein product is CATSRVGYEQFF. The V gene is TRBV15, the J gene TRBJ2-1; D is unresolved. The CDR3 contains 12 residues. The ends were cut back, 1 base at V and 8 bases at J, with 6 bases in the middle. CDR1 and CDR2 (germline): LNHNV, YYDKDF (reference sequence).

This clonotype was seen more than once but under ten times. This rearrangement joins TRBV5-1 to TRBJ2-5; possible D gene TRBD1, 6 bases. This CDR3 spans 12 amino acids. V gave up 7 bases and J gave up 1 base, with 8 bases separating them. Germline CDR1 SGHRS, CDR2 YFSETQ. The CDR3 DNA reads as TGCGCCAGCGGACAGTTCCAAGAGACCCAGTACTTC. Encoded protein: CASGQFQETQYF.

In the case of this clonotype: This may be a read error: a much more frequent sequence differs by one nucleotide. The CDR3 nucleotides are TGTGCCAGCAGTTACTCGCTAGCGGGGGACCAAGAGACCCAGTACGTC. It encodes CASSYSLAGDQETQYV. The chain combines TRBV6-6 with TRBJ2-7, with 10 bases aligning to TRBD2. Germline trimming cut 0 bases from V and 10 bases from J; bases unmatched to any gene: 12. The CDR3 has 16 residues. Per germline, CDR1 MNHNY and CDR2 SVGAGI (reference sequence).

This clonotype came up many times. The chain links TRBV27 to TRBJ1-5, with 8 bases lining up with TRBD1. Per germline, CDR1 MNHEY and CDR2 SMNVEV (reference sequence). V lost 3 bases to trimming and J lost 5 bases; unmatched junction nucleotides: 3. The CDR3 is 14 residues long. Written as DNA, the CDR3 is TGTGCCAGCAGTTTCGGACAGGGCTATCAGCCCCAGCATTTT. Residues: CASSFGQGYQPQHF.

A remark on this clonotype: This may come from a read error, since a much larger clone is one base off. The chain carries TRBV7-2 and TRBJ2-5; possible D gene TRBD1, 6 bases. The CDR3 spans 12 residues. Germline V gene sequence: CDR1 SGHTA, CDR2 FQGNSA. DNA for the CDR3: TGTGCCAGCAGCTTATCGGAAACAGGGCATTGCTTC. It translates to CASSLSETGHCF.